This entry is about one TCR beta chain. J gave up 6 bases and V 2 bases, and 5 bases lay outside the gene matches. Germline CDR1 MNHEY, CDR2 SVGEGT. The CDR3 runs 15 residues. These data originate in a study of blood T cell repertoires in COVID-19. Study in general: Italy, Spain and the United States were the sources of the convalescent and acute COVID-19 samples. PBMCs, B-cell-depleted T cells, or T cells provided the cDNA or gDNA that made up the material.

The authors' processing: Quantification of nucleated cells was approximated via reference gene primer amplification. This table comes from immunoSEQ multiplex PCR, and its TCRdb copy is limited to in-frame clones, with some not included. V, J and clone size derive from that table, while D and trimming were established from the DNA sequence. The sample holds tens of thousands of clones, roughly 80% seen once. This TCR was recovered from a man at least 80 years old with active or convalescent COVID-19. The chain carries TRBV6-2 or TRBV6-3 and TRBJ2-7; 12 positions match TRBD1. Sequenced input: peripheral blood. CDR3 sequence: CASSYPGQGAVEQYF. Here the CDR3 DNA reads TGTGCCAGCAGTTACCCGGGACAGGGGGCCGTCGAGCAGTACTTC.